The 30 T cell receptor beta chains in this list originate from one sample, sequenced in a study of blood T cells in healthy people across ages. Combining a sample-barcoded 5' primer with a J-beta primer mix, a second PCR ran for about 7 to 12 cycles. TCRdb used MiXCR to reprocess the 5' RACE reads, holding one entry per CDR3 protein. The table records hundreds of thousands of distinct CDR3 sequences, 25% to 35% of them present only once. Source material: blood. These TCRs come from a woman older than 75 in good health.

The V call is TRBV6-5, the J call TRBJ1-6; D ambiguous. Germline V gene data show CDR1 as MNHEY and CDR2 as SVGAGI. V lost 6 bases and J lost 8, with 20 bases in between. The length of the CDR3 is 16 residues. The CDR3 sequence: CASSLAGIRWHSPLHF. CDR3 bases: TGTGCCAGCAGCCTCGCAGGTATACGATGGCATTCACCCCTCCACTTT.

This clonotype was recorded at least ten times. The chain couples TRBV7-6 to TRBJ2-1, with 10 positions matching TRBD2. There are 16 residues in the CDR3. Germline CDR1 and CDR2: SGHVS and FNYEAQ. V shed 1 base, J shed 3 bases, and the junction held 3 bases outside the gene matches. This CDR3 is CASSLGTSGLYNEQFF. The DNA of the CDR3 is TGTGCCAGCAGCTTAGGGACTAGCGGCCTCTACAATGAGCAGTTCTTC.

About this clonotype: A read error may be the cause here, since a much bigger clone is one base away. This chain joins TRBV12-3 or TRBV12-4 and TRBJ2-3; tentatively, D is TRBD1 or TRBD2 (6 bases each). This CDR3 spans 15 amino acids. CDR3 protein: CTSSLRGAHADTQYF. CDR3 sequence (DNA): TGTACCAGCAGTTTAAGGGGGGCGCACGCAGATACGCAGTATTTT.

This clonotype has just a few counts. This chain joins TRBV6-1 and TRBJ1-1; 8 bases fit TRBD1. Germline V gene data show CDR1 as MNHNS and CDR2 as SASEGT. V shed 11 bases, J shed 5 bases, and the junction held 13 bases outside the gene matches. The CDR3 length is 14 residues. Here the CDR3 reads CAVEGDRPLTEAFF. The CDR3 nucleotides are TGTGCCGTCGAGGGGGACAGGCCCCTTACTGAAGCTTTCTTT.

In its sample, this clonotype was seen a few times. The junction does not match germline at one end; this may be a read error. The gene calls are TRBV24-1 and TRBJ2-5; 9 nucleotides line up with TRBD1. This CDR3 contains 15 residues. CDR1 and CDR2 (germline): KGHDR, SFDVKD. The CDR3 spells CATSDPGQGQEAQYF. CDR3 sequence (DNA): TGTGCCACCAGTGATCCGGGACAGGGTCAAGAGGCCCAGTACTTC.

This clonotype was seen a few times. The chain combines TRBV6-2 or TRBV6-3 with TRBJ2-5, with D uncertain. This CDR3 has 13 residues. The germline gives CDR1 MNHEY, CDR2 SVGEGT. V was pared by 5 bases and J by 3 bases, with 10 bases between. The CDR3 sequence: CASSTLNKETQYF. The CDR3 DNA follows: TGTGCCAGCAGTACCCTGAATAAAGAGACCCAGTACTTC.

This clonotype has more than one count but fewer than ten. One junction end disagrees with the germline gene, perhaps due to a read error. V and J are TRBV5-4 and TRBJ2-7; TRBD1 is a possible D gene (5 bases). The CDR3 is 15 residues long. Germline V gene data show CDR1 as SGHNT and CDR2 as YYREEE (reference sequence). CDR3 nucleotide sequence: TGTACCAGCAGCTTGTTTTCAGGGATAGGCAACGAGCAGTACTTC. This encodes CTSSLFSGIGNEQYF.

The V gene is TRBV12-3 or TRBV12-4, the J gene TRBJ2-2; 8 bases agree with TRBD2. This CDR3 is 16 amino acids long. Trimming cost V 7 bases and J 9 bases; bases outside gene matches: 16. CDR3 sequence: CASTQGGGRARRELFF. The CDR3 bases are TGTGCCAGCACCCAAGGCGGGGGGAGAGCTAGGAGGGAGCTGTTTTTT.

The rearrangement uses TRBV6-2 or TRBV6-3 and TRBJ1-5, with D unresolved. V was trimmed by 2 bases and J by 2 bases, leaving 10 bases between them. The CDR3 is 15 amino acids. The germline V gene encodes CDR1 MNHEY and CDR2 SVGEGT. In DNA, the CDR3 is TGTGCCAGCAGTTACGACATTAAGGGCAATCAGCCCCAGCATTTT. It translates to CASSYDIKGNQPQHF.

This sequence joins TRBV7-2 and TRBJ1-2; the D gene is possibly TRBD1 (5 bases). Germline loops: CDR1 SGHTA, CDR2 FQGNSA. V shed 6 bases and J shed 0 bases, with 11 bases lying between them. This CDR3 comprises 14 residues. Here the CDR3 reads CASSATETNYGYTF. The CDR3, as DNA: TGTGCCAGCAGTGCGACAGAAACTAACTATGGCTACACCTTC.

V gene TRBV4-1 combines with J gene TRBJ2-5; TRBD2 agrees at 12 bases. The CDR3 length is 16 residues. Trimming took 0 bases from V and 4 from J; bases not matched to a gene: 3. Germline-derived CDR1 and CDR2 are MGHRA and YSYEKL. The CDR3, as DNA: TGCGCCAGCAGCCAAGATCAGACTAGCGGGGGAGAGACCCAGTACTTC. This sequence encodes CASSQDQTSGGETQYF.

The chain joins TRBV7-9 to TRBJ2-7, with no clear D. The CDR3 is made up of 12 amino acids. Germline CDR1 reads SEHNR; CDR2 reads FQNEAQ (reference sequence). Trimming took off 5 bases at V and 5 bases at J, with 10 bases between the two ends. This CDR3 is CASSPSRDEQYF. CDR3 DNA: TGTGCCAGCAGCCCGAGCCGGGACGAGCAGTACTTC.

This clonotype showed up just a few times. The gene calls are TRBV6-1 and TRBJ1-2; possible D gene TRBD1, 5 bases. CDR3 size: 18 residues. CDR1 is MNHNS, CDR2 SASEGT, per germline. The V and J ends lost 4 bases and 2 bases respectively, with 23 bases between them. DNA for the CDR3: TGTGCCAGCAGTGGAATCCGGGACTCAGGGTGGGGAAACTATGGCTACACCTTC. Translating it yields CASSGIRDSGWGNYGYTF.

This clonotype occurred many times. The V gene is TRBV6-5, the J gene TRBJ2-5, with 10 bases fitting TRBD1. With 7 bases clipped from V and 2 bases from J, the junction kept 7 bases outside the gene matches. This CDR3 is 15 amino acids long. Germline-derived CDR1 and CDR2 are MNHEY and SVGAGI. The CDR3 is CASNRDRGRQETQYF. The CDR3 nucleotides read TGTGCCAGCAACCGAGACAGGGGGCGACAAGAGACCCAGTACTTC.

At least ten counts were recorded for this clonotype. In nucleotides, the CDR3 is TGTGCCAGCAGCGGGGGACATAGCTCCTACAATGAGCAGTTCTTC. It yields the protein CASSGGHSSYNEQFF. This sequence joins TRBV9 and TRBJ2-1, with D tentatively TRBD1 (6 bases). Trimming cost V 3 bases and J 0 bases, with 10 bases left between them. The CDR3 runs 15 residues. From germline, CDR1 is SGDLS and CDR2 YYNGEE.

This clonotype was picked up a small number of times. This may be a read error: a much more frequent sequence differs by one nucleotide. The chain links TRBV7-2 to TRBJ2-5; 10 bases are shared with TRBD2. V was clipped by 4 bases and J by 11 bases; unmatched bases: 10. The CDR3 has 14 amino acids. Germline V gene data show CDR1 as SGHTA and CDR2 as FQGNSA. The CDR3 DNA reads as TGTGCCAGCAGCTCGGGACTAGCGAACAATGAGCAGTACTTC. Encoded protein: CASSSGLANNEQYF.

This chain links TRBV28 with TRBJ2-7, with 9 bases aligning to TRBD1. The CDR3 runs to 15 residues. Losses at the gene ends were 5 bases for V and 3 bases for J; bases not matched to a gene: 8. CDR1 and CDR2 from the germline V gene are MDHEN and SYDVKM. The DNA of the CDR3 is TGTGCCAGCAGTCCTCTGAGACAGGGGGGCTACGAGCAGTACTTC. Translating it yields CASSPLRQGGYEQYF.

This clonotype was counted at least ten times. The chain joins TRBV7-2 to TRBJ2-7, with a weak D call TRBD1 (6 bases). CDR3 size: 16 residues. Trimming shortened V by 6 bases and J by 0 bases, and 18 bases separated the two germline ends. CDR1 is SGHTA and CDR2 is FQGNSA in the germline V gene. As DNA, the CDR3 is TGTGCCAGCAGTTCACCGGGACACCGCTCCTCCTACGAGCAGTACTTC. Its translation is CASSSPGHRSSYEQYF. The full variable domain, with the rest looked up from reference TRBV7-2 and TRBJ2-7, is GAGVSQSPSNKVTEKGKDVELRCDPISGHTALYWYRQSLGQGLEFLIYFQGNSAPDKSGLPSDRFSAERTGGSVSTLTIQRTQQEDSAVYLCASSSPGHRSSYEQYFGPGTRLTVT.

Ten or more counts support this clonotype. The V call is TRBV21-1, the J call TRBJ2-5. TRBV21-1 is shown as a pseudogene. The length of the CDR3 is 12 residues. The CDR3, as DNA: TGTGCCACGTCAAGACTCGGGGAGACCCAGTACTTC. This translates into CATSRLGETQYF.

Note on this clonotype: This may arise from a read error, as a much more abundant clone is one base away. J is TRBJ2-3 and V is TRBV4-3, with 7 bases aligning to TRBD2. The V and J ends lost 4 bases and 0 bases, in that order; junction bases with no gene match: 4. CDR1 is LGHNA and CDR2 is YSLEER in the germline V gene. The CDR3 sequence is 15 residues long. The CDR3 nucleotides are TGCGCCAGCAGCCGTATGGGGGGGAGCACAGATACGCAGTATTTT. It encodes CASSRMGGSTDTQYF.

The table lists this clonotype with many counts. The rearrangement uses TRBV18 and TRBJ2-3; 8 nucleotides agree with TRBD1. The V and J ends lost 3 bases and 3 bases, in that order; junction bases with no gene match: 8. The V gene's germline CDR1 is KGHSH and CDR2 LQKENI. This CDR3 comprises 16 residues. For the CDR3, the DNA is TGTGCCAGCTCACCTTTTCAGGGGGCAATGACAGATACGCAGTATTTT. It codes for CASSPFQGAMTDTQYF.

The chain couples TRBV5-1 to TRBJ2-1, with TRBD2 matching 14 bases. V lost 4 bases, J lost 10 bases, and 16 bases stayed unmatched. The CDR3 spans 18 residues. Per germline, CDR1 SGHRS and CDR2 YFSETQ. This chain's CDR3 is CASSATRGGLAGDREQFF. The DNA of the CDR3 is TGCGCCAGCAGCGCCACCCGCGGGGGACTAGCGGGGGACCGGGAGCAGTTCTTC.

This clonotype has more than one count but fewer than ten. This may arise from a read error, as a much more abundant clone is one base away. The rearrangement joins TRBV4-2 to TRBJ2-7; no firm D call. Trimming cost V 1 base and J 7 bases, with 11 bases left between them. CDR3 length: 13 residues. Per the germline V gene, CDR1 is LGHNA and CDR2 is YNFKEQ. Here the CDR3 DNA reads TGTGCCAGCAGCCAAGTTGCTGCGTATGAGCAGTACTTC. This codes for CASSQVAAYEQYF.

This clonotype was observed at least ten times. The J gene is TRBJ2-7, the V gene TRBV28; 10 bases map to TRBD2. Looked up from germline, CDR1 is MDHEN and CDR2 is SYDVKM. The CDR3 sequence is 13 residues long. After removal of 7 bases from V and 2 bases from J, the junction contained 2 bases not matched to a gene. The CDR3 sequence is CASKAGGPYEQYF. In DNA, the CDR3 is TGTGCCAGCAAAGCGGGGGGGCCCTACGAGCAGTACTTC.

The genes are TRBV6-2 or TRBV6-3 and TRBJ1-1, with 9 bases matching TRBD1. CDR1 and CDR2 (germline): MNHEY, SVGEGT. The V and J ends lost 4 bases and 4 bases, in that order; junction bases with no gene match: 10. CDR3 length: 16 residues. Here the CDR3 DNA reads TGTGCCAGCAGTTTGGGACAGGGAAAAAGGGGCACTGAAGCTTTCTTT. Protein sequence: CASSLGQGKRGTEAFF.

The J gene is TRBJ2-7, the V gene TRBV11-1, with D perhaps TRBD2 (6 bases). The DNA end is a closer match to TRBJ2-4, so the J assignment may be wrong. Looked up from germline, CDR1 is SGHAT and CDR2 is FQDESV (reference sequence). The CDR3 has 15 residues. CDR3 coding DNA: TGTGCCAGCAGCTCTACAAGGGACTGGAAGAACATTCAGTACTTC. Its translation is CASSSTRDWKNIQYF.

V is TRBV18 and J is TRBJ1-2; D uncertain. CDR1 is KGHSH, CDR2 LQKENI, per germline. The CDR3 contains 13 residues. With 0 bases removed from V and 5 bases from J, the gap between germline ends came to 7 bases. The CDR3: CASSPPDGYGYTF. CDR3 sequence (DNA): TGTGCCAGCTCACCACCGGACGGATATGGCTACACCTTC. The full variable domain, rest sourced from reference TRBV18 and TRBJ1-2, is NAGVMQNPRHLVRRRGQEARLRCSPMKGHSHVYWYRQLPEEGLKFMVYLQKENIIDESGMPKERFSAEFPKEGPSILRIQQVVRGDSAAYFCASSPPDGYGYTFGSGTRLTVV.

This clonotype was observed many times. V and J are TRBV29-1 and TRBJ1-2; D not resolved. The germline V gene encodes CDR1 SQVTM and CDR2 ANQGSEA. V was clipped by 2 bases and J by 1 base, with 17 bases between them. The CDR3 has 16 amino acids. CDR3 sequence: CSVEKGPGGDNYGYTF. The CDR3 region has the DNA TGCAGCGTTGAAAAGGGTCCCGGCGGGGATAACTATGGCTACACCTTC. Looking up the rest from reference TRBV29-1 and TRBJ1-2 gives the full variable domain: SAVISQKPSRDICQRGTSLTIQCQVDSQVTMMFWYRQQPGQSLTLIATANQGSEATYESGFVIDKFPISRPNLTFSTLTVSNMSPEDSSIYLCSVEKGPGGDNYGYTFGSGTRLTVV.

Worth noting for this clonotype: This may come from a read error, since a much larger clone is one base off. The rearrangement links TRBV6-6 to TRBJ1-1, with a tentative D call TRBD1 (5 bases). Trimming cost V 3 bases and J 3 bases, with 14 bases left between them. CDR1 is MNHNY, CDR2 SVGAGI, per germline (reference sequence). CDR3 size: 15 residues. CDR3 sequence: CASSYRGGGDTEAFF. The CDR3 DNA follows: TGTGCCAGCAGTTATCGGGGGGGTGGGGACACTGAAGCTTTCTTT.

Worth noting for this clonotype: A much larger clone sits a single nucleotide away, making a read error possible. CDR3: CASSLYGQGADYNEQFF. The DNA for the CDR3 is TGTGCCAGCAGCCTTTATGGACAGGGGGCTGATTACAATGAGCAGTTCTTC. V and J are TRBV7-9 and TRBJ2-1, with TRBD1 matching over 11 bases. CDR1 and CDR2 from the germline V gene are SEHNR and FQNEAQ (reference sequence). V was clipped by 5 bases and J by 4 bases; unmatched bases: 10. The CDR3 is 17 amino acids.